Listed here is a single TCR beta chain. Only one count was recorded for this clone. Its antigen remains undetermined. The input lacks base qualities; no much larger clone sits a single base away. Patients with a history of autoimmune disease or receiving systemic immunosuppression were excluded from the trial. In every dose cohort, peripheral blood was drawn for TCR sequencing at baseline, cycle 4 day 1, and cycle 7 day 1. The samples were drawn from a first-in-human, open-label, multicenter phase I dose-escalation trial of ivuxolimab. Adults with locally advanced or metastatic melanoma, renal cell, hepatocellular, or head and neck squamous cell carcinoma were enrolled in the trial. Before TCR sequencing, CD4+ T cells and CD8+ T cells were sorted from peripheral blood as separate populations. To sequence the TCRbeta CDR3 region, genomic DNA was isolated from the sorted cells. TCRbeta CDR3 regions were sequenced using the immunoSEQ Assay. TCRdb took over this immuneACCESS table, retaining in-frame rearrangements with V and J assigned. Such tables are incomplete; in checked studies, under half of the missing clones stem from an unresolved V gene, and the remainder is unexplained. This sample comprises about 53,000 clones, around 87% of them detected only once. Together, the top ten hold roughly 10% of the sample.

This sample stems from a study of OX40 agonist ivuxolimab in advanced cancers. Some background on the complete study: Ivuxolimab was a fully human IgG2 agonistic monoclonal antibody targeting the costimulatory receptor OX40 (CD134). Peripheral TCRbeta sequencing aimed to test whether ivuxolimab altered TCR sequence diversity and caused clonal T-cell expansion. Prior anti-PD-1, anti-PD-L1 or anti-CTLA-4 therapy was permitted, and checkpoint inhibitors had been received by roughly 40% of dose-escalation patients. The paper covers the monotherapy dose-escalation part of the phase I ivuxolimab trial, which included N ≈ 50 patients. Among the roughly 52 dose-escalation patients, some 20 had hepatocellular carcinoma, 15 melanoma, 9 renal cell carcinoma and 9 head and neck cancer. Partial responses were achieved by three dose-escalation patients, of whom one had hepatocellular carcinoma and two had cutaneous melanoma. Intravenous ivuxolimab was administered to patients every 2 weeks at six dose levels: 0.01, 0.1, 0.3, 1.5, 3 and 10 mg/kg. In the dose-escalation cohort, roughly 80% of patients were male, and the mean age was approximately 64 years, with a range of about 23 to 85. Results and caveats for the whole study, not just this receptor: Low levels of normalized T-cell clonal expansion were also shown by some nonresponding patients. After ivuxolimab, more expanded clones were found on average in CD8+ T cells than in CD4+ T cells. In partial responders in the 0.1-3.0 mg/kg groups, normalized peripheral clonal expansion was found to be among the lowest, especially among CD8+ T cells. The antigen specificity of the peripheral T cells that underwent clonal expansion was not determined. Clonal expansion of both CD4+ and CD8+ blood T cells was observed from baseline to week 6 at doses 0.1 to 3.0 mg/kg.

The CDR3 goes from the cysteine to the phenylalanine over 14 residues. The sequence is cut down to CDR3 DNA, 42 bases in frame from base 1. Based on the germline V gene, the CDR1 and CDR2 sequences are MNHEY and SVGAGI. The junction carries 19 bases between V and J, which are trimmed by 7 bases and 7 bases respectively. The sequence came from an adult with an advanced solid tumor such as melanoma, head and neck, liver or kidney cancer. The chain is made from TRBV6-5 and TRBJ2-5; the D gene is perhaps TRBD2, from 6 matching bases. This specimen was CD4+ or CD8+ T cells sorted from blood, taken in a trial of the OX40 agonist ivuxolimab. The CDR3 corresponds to CASISPGTPRTQYF. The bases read TGTGCCAGCATTTCTCCCGGGACTCCGCGGACCCAGTACTTC.